This T cell receptor beta chain was found in a study of T cell changes during pregnancy in multiple sclerosis. The CDR3 has 18 residues. CDR1 SGHRS and CDR2 YFSETQ come from the germline V gene. Trimming shortened V by 4 bases and J by 0 bases, and 19 bases separated the two germline ends. Some clones are missing from TCRdb's copy, which holds only in-frame ones; the method was immunoSEQ multiplex PCR. Of roughly 40,000 clones in the sample, 91% were seen once. The chain joins TRBV5-1 to TRBJ2-2; tentatively, D is TRBD2 (5 bases). Material: CD4+ T cells from peripheral blood mononuclear cells, obtained after pregnancy. This TCR was sampled from a female donor in good health, enrolled as a control in a pregnancy study. Written as DNA, the CDR3 is TGCGCCAGCAGCCTGAATGTCGGGGTATCTTCGAACACCGGGGAGCTGTTTTTT. It specifies CASSLNVGVSSNTGELFF. The full variable domain, with the rest looked up from reference TRBV5-1 and TRBJ2-2, is KAGVTQTPRYLIKTRGQQVTLSCSPISGHRSVSWYQQTPGQGLQFLFEYFSETQRNKGNFPGRFSGRQFSNSRSEMNVSTLELGDSALYLCASSLNVGVSSNTGELFFGEGSRLTVL.